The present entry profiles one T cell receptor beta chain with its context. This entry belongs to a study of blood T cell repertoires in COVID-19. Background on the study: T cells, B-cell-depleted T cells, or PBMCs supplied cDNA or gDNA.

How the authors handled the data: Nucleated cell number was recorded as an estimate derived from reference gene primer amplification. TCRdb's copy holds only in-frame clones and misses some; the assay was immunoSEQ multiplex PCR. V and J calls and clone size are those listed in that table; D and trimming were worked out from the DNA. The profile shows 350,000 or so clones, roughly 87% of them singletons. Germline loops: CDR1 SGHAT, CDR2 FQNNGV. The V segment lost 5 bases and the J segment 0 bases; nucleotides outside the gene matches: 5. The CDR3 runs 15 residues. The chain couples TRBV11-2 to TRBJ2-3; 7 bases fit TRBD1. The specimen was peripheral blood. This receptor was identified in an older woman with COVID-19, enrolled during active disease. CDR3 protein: CASSPRTGSTDTQYF. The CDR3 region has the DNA TGTGCCAGCAGCCCTCGGACAGGAAGCACAGATACGCAGTATTTT.